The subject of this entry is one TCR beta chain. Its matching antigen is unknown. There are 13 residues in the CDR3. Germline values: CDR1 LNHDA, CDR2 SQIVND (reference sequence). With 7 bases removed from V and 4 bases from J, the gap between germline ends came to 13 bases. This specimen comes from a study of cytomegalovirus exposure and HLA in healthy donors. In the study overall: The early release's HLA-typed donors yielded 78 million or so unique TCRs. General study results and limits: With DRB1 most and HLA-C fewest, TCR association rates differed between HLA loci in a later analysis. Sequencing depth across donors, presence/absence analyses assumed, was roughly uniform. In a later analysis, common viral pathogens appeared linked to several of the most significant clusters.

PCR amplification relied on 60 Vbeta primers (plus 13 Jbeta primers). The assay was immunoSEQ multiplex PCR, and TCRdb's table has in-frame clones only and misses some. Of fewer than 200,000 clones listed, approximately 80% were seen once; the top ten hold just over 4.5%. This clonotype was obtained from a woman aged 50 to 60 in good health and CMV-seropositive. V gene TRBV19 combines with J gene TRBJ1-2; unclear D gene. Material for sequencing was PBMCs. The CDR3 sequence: CASTPPGGYGYTF. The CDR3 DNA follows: TGTGCCAGTACCCCCCCCGGAGGCTATGGCTACACCTTC.